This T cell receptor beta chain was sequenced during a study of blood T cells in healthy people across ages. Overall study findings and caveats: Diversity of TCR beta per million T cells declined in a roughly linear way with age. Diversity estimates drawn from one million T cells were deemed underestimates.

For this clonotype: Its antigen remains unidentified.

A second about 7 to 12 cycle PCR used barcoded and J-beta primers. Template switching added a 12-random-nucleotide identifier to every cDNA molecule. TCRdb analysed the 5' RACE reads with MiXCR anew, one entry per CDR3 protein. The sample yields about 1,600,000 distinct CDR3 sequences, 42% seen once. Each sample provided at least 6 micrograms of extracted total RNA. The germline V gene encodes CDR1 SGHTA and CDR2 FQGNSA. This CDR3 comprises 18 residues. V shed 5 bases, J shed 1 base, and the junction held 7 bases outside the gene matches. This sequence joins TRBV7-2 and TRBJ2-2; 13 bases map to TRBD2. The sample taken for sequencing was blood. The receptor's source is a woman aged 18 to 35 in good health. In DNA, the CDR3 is TGTGCCAGCAGCCCCAGACTAGCGGGGGGTGTGAACACCGGGGAGCTGTTTTTT. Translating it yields CASSPRLAGGVNTGELFF.